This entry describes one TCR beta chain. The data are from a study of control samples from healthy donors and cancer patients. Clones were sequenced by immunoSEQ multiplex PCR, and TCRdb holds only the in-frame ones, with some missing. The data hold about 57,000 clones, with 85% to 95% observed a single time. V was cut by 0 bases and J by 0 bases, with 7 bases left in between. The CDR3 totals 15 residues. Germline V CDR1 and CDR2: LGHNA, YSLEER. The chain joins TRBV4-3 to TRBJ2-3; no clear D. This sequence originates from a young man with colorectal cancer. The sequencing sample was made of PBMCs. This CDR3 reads CASSQDRFSTDTQYF. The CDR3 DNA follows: TGCGCCAGCAGCCAAGATCGGTTTAGCACAGATACGCAGTATTTT.